These 28 T cell receptor beta chains originate from one sample sequenced in a study of T cells in narcolepsy (dated by TCRdb to the late 2010s). The library was built by means of the immunoSEQ multiplex PCR assay. The source is immuneACCESS, and TCRdb retained only in-frame sequences with V and J called. Part of the clones is not carried over; for the studies checked, unresolved V genes explain less than half of this, and the remainder is unexplained. This sample holds about 750 clones; about 28% were observed only once. The ten largest clones take up roughly 49% of the sample. What these receptors recognize is not known. The sample comprised cultured CD8+ T cells from cerebrospinal fluid. The origin of the receptors is a human donor with narcolepsy.

By frequency in the sample, this clone is hyperexpanded. The CDR3 bases are TGTGCCAGCACCTCTCGGACAGGAGAAGCTTTCTTT. It encodes CASTSRTGEAFF. V and J are TRBV9 and TRBJ1-1; TRBD1 aligns across 7 bases. CDR1 and CDR2 from the germline V gene are SGDLS and YYNGEE. V lost 6 bases and J lost 8; bases outside the gene matches: 7. The CDR3 extends over 12 amino acids.

In its sample, this clone was seen a few times. DNA for the CDR3: TGTGCCAGCAGCTTAGGGGGGGCCGACGAAGCTTTCTTT. Encoded protein: CASSLGGADEAFF. V usage is TRBV11-2 and J usage is TRBJ1-1, with D perhaps matching TRBD1 (6 bases). CDR3 length: 13 amino acids. V dropped 1 base and J dropped 8 bases, with 11 bases sitting between them. Germline V gene sequence: CDR1 SGHAT, CDR2 FQNNGV.

The chain carries TRBV5-6 and TRBJ1-4; no definite D call. The CDR3 sequence is 12 residues long. In germline, CDR1 is SGHDT, CDR2 YYEEEE. Trimming pared 2 bases from V and 15 bases from J, leaving 14 bases between. The CDR3 DNA sequence: TGTGCCAGCAGCTTTTCGGCCGGACCCTTGTTTTTT. This translates into CASSFSAGPLFF.

The chain is built from TRBV11-1 and TRBJ1-1; possibly TRBD1 for D (6 bases). V was shortened by 1 base and J by 8 bases, with 11 bases between the two germline ends. The CDR3 runs 13 residues. Germline CDR1 and CDR2: SGHAT and FQDESV (reference sequence). CDR3 coding DNA: TGTGCCAGCAGCTTAGGGGGGGCCGACGAAGCTTTCTTT. It is translated as CASSLGGADEAFF.

Comment on this clone: A far larger clone lies a single base away; this is likely a read error. This chain connects TRBV2 to TRBJ1-2; 7 bases are a match to TRBD1. The CDR3 consists of 15 residues. Looked up from germline, CDR1 is SNHLY and CDR2 is FYNNEI. The CDR3 protein is CASGEATGFNYGYTF. The CDR3 coding sequence is TGTGCCAGCGGTGAAGCGACAGGGTTTAACTATGGCTACACCTTC.

This clone has only a few counts. A read error may produce the germline difference seen at one junction end. The V call is TRBV6-6, the J call TRBJ1-2, with D tentatively TRBD1 (5 bases). Germline V gene data show CDR1 as MNHNY and CDR2 as SVGAGI (reference sequence). CDR3 size: 15 residues. CDR3 protein: CAISPGREGRDGYTF. The CDR3 coding sequence is TGTGCCATCAGTCCTGGGCGGGAGGGGAGAGATGGCTACACCTTC.

V usage is TRBV7-8 and J usage is TRBJ2-7; the D gene could be TRBD1 or TRBD2 (5 bases each). This CDR3 is built from 15 residues. Germline assignment: CDR1 SGHVS and CDR2 FQNEAQ. V lost 7 bases and J 4 bases, leaving 20 bases between the germline ends. The CDR3, as DNA: TGTGCCAGCATGCAAGACCGGGGACGTCGGTACGAGCAGTACTTC. It encodes CASMQDRGRRYEQYF.

The CDR3: CASSLGGGAYNEQFF. The CDR3 DNA reads as TGTGCCAGCAGCTTAGGCGGGGGGGCCTACAATGAGCAGTTCTTC. The chain is built from TRBV11-2 and TRBJ2-1; 9 bases match TRBD2. J gave up 2 bases and V 1 base, and 0 bases lay outside the gene matches. The CDR3 consists of 15 residues. The V gene's germline CDR1 is SGHAT and CDR2 FQNNGV.

This clone occurred a few times. The same CDR3 can be traced to other DNA sequences in this sample. V and J are TRBV5-6 and TRBJ1-6; D not certain. Germline-derived CDR1 and CDR2 are SGHDT and YYEEEE. Trimming left V 4 bases short and J 18 bases short, with 14 bases between. CDR3 length: 11 residues. CDR3 amino acids: CASSDKFTPHF. CDR3 DNA: TGTGCCAGCAGCGACAAATTCACCCCCCACTTT. Full variable domain (outside the CDR3, taken from reference TRBV5-6 and TRBJ1-6): DAGVTQSPTHLIKTRGQQVTLRCSPKSGHDTVSWYQQALGQGPQFIFQYYEEEERQRGNFPDRFSGHQFPNYSSELNVNALLLGDSALYLCASSDKFTPHFGNGTRLTVT.

On this clone: A far larger clone is one nucleotide away, so this likely arose from a read error. In the same sample, other DNA sequences code for this CDR3. This sequence joins TRBV7-2 and TRBJ1-1; D perhaps matches TRBD1 (6 bases). The CDR3 runs to 15 residues. Germline V gene lookup returns CDR1 SGHTA and CDR2 FQGNSA. The V end lost 4 bases, the J end lost 3 bases, and 15 bases lay between the germline ends. The CDR3 loop reads CASSSQGPSDTEAFF. The DNA of the CDR3 is TGTGCCAGCAGCTCACAGGGCCCCTCGGACACTGAAGCTTTCTTT.

This clone rates as medium-sized. This rearrangement joins TRBV2 to TRBJ2-7, with a possible D match to TRBD1 (6 bases). The CDR3 contains 11 residues. The V end was cut by 7 bases, the J end by 5 bases, with 9 bases between. Germline CDR1 is SNHLY and CDR2 is FYNNEI. The DNA of the CDR3 is TGTGCCAGCATGAACAGGGACGAGCAGTACTTC. Encoded protein: CASMNRDEQYF.

Only a few counts were recorded for this clone. The chain carries TRBV7-9 and TRBJ2-7, with TRBD2 matching over 9 bases. V shed 2 bases, J shed 2 bases, and the junction held 1 base outside the gene matches. The CDR3 runs 14 residues. Germline loops: CDR1 SEHNR, CDR2 FQNEAQ (reference sequence). Here the CDR3 reads CASSLLAGTYEQYF. DNA for the CDR3: TGTGCCAGCAGCTTACTAGCGGGGACCTACGAGCAGTACTTC.

The chain is built from TRBV23-1 and TRBJ1-2; D is undetermined. TRBV23-1 is treated as an ORF (open reading frame) with a function not yet certain. The germline V and J ends were trimmed by 5 bases and 4 bases, with 23 bases remaining between them. The CDR3 length is 17 residues. The CDR3 DNA is TGCGCCAGCAGTTACGACATGATACGCAGAAAGACCTATGGCTACACCTTC. Amino acid sequence: CASSYDMIRRKTYGYTF.

By share, this clone ranks as large. The gene calls are TRBV9 and TRBJ1-4; D gene uncertain. The germline V gene has CDR1 SGDLS and CDR2 YYNGEE. Trimming removed 4 bases at V and 0 bases at J, with 10 bases between. The CDR3 extends over 15 amino acids. DNA for the CDR3: TGTGCCAGCAGCTTAGACATGACAACTAATGAAAAACTGTTTTTT. Protein sequence: CASSLDMTTNEKLFF.

This clone showed up just once. The V and J genes are TRBV5-6 and TRBJ1-1; no clear D gene. Deletions cut 4 bases from V and 8 bases from J, with 21 bases between. The germline CDR1 and CDR2 sequences are SGHDT and YYEEEE. The CDR3 extends over 15 amino acids. CDR3 sequence: CASSQGDDLGVEAFF. In nucleotides, the CDR3 is TGTGCCAGCAGCCAAGGCGATGATCTGGGAGTCGAAGCTTTCTTT.

The V and J genes are TRBV4-3 and TRBJ2-3, with 10 bases fitting TRBD2. The CDR3 length is 16 residues. Germline CDR1 is LGHNA and CDR2 is YSLEER. V trimming: 4 bases; J trimming: 0 bases; junction bases outside the gene matches: 4. The CDR3 spells CASSPLAGLSTDTQYF. CDR3 DNA: TGCGCCAGCAGCCCACTAGCGGGGTTAAGCACAGATACGCAGTATTTT.

This clone showed up just a few times. Sequence at one end of the junction differs from germline and may be a read error. This rearrangement joins TRBV7-7 to TRBJ2-7, with no clear D. The V gene's germline CDR1 is SSHAT and CDR2 FNYEAQ (reference sequence). The CDR3 spans 14 residues. CDR3 sequence reads: CASILVAGGDEQYF. CDR3 sequence (DNA): TGTGCCAGCATCTTAGTCGCAGGTGGCGACGAGCAGTACTTC.

Remarks on this clone: A far larger clone is one nucleotide away, so this likely arose from a read error. The chain recombines TRBV2 with TRBJ2-2; no firm D call. CDR3 length equals 15 residues. Germline loops: CDR1 SNHLY, CDR2 FYNNEI. The CDR3 bases are TGTGCCACCAGTGAAGTGCCAGGGAACACCGGGGAGCTGTTTTTT. As protein: CATSEVPGNTGELFF.

This clone was observed a handful of times. Given a far larger clone just one base away, this is likely a sequencing read error. The chain is built from TRBV4-3 and TRBJ1-5; D possibly corresponds to TRBD1 (5 bases). The CDR3 sequence is 14 residues long. Between the trimmed V and J ends, which lost 1 base and 7 bases, there was a span of 11 bases. Germline V CDR1 and CDR2: LGHNA, YSLEER. The CDR3 sequence: CASSQGQTPQPQHF. CDR3 DNA: TGCGCCAGCAGCCAAGGACAGACACCCCAGCCCCAGCATTTT.

Remarks on this clone: This probably arose from a read error, given a far larger clone one base away. Distinct nucleotide sequences in the sample also encode this CDR3. The V gene is TRBV5-5, the J gene TRBJ1-1; TRBD1 is a possible D gene (6 bases). Germline V gives CDR1 SGHKS, CDR2 YYEKEE (reference sequence). The CDR3 has 15 amino acids. Trimming cost V 3 bases and J 3 bases, with 15 bases left between them. CDR3 amino acids: CASSSQGPSDTEAFF. The CDR3 DNA sequence: TGTGCCAGCAGCTCACAGGGCCCCTCGGACACTGAAGCTTTCTTT.

The chain has TRBV7-2 and TRBJ2-7; 7 bases line up with TRBD1. Germline CDR1 SGHTA, CDR2 FQGNSA. With 8 bases clipped from V and 2 bases from J, the junction kept 9 bases outside the gene matches. CDR3 length: 14 residues. The CDR3 is CASPTGAPPYEQYF. CDR3 nucleotides: TGTGCCAGCCCTACAGGGGCCCCCCCCTACGAGCAGTACTTC.

This clone was counted a single time. The chain combines TRBV4-2 with TRBJ2-7; 8 nucleotides match TRBD2. V was pared by 1 base and J by 3 bases, with 2 bases of the junction left unmatched. Germline V gene data show CDR1 as LGHNA and CDR2 as YNFKEQ. This CDR3 is 14 amino acids long. CDR3 in DNA: TGTGCCAGCAGCCAAGTCGGGGGGGGCTACGAGCAGTACTTC. Its protein is CASSQVGGGYEQYF.

This clone qualifies as large. V is TRBV7-2 and J is TRBJ1-6, with TRBD1 matching 7 bases. V gave up 6 bases and J gave up 4 bases; unmatched junction bases: 9. Germline lookup yields CDR1 SGHTA and CDR2 FQGNSA. This CDR3 is built from 16 residues. The CDR3 DNA reads TGTGCCAGCAGGGGGTGGAGGGACAGTTATAATTCACCCCTCCACTTT. Its translation: CASRGWRDSYNSPLHF.

This clone was detected only a few times. The V gene is TRBV6-1, the J gene TRBJ1-1; 9 bases are a match to TRBD1. CDR1 is MNHNS, CDR2 SASEGT, per germline. There are 14 residues in the CDR3. V lost 6 bases, J lost 5 bases, and 7 bases stayed unmatched. CDR3 loop: CASRTTGGLTEAFF. CDR3 nucleotides: TGTGCCAGCAGAACCACAGGGGGCTTAACTGAAGCTTTCTTT.

Relative to its sample, this clone is medium-sized. CDR3 residues: CASSEYGEPNEKLFF. The CDR3 region has the DNA TGCGCCAGCAGTGAGTACGGGGAGCCGAATGAAAAACTGTTTTTT. This chain connects TRBV10-1 to TRBJ1-4; D is unresolved. In germline, CDR1 is WNHNN, CDR2 SYGVQD (reference sequence). The CDR3 is 15 residues long. Between the trimmed V and J ends, which lost 1 base and 5 bases, there was a span of 11 bases.

The chain couples TRBV7-7 to TRBJ1-1; 7 nucleotides align to TRBD1. V gave up 5 bases and J gave up 12 bases; unmatched junction bases: 12. The CDR3 runs 13 residues. Germline assignment: CDR1 SSHAT and CDR2 FNYEAQ (reference sequence). CDR3 DNA: TGTGCCAGCAGCCCCCCCGGACAGGTCGGGACTTTCTTT. This sequence encodes CASSPPGQVGTFF.

Within the sample, this clone is large. This chain links TRBV27 with TRBJ2-7, with 7 bases aligning to TRBD1. CDR3 length equals 15 residues. The germline CDR1 and CDR2 sequences are MNHEY and SMNVEV (reference sequence). The ends lost 5 bases at V and 3 bases at J; junction bases unmatched: 10. The CDR3 is CASSPTEQGNYEQYF. In DNA, the CDR3 is TGTGCCAGCAGTCCAACAGAACAGGGGAACTACGAGCAGTACTTC.

This clone was found a few times. A much larger clone differs from this one at a single base, so this may be a read error. The chain carries TRBV5-1 and TRBJ1-1; tentatively, D is TRBD1 (5 bases). Germline loops: CDR1 SGHRS, CDR2 YFSETQ. Trimming removed 3 bases at V and 3 bases at J, with 12 bases between. This CDR3 has 14 residues. The CDR3 bases are TGCGCCAGCAGCTGGGCGGGGGGGTACACTGAAGCTTTCTTT. It specifies CASSWAGGYTEAFF.